This T cell receptor beta chain derives from a study of T cells in Graves' hyperthyroidism and ophthalmopathy. Regions amplified from RNA transcripts were the TCR beta CDR3 regions. A first-round RT-PCR of the TCR CDR3 used the HTBI primer set. One entry per CDR3 protein results from TCRdb running MiXCR on the multiplex PCR reads. The table has roughly 500,000 distinct CDR3 sequences, 35% to 55% seen once. The CDR3 length is 14 residues. In germline, CDR1 is DFQATT, CDR2 SNEGSKA (reference sequence). Trimming stripped 0 bases from V and 5 bases from J, with 13 bases between. The chain links TRBV20-1 to TRBJ2-5, with D uncertain. This clonotype was obtained from an adult woman with Graves' disease, either hyperthyroidism or ophthalmopathy (not recorded which). The sample comprised peripheral blood or thyroid tissue (not recorded which). The DNA of the CDR3 is TGCAGTGCTAGAGACGACGCAGGCAAGGAGACCCAGTACTTC. It specifies CSARDDAGKETQYF.